The rows below give T cell receptor beta chains drawn from one sample of a study of TIL therapy for anti-PD-1-resistant metastatic lung cancer. The repertoire was sequenced with immunoSEQ multiplex PCR; TCRdb's copy has only in-frame clones and lacks some. Of about 100,000 clones in the sample, roughly two thirds were seen once. This sample comprised tumor tissue, obtained at baseline. Receptor source: a person between 25 and 79 years old with non-small cell lung cancer. Each CDR3 is given with its conserved first and last residue. Fields, in order: clone size, V gene, CDR3 protein. Where a row states a size, it is once, few, many or the class of an expanded clone; other rows omit it.

- | TRBV2 | CASISPNEQFF
- | TRBV6-5 | CASSYGGNYNEQFF
- | TRBV6-5 | CASRSLAGPSNEQFF
- | TRBV5-1 | CASSSVAMGNTEAFF
few | TRBV14 | CASRQMGSSPLHF
- | TRBV6-5 | CASSYSWKNTEAFF
- | TRBV15 | CATSRLPSWDSQDSNYGYTF
- | TRBV6-6 | CASSYTEGPGGNEQFF
- | TRBV7-9 | CASSLGEGMNTEAFF
- | TRBV6-5 | CASRDRDRIRTEAFF
- | TRBV7-3 | CASSPQRRAEAFF
once | TRBV9 | CASSVDLGRYEQYF